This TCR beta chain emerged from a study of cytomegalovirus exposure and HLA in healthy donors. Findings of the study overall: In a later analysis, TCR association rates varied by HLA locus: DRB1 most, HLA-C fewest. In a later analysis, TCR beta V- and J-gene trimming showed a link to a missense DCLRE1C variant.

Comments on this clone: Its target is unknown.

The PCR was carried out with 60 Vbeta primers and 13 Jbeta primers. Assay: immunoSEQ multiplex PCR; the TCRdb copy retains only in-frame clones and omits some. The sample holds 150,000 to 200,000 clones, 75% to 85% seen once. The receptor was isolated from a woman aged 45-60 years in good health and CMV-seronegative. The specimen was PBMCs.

The CDR3: CASSPQTKSNYGYTF. CDR3 nucleotides: TGTGCCAGCAGCCCACAGACCAAATCCAACTATGGCTACACCTTC. The chain carries TRBV11-2 and TRBJ1-2; D ambiguous. CDR1 and CDR2 from the germline V gene are SGHAT and FQNNGV. This CDR3 spans 15 amino acids. V lost 5 bases, J lost 2 bases, and 15 bases lay in between.